A selection of T cell receptor beta chains follows, all from one sample in a study of T cells in Graves' hyperthyroidism and ophthalmopathy. TCRdb re-derived calls from the multiplex PCR reads in MiXCR, one entry per CDR3 protein. The sample lists 250,000 or so distinct CDR3 sequences; roughly 15% were seen once. Input material: blood. Receptors originate from a woman in her fifties or sixties with Graves' hyperthyroidism that later progressed to Graves' ophthalmopathy. Both conserved end residues are part of each CDR3. The D gene is left open where the match is weak. The size of a clone is reported for some rows only, either as once, few or many, or as a class for expanded clones.

clone_size | j_call | cdr3_length | v_call | d_call | cdr3_aa | cdr3_nt
many | TRBJ2-1 | 12 | TRBV6-1 | NA | CASSDQYNEQFF | TGTGCCAGCAGTGACCAGTACAATGAGCAGTTCTTC
NA | TRBJ2-1 | 16 | TRBV19 | TRBD2 | CASSPFSGRSYNEQFF | TGTGCCAGTAGTCCTTTTAGCGGGAGGTCCTACAATGAGCAGTTCTTC
NA | TRBJ2-7 | 15 | TRBV27 | TRBD2 | CASSLWGGRSYEQYF | TGTGCCAGCAGTTTATGGGGGGGTCGGTCCTACGAGCAGTACTTC
many | TRBJ2-3 | 14 | TRBV5-1 | NA | CASTPLSGKDTQYF | TGCGCCAGCACACCGCTCTCGGGGAAAGATACGCAGTATTTT
few | TRBJ2-2 | 15 | TRBV7-9 | NA | CASRGRDGDTGELFF | TGTGCCAGCAGGGGTAGGGACGGGGACACCGGGGAGCTGTTTTTT
many | TRBJ1-1 | 12 | TRBV28 | NA | CASSLWSFEAFF | TGTGCCAGCAGTTTATGGTCTTTTGAAGCTTTCTTT
many | TRBJ2-5 | 11 | TRBV5-1 | NA | CASSATGTQYF | TGCGCCAGCAGCGCCACCGGGACCCAGTACTTC
NA | TRBJ1-4 | 16 | TRBV2 | TRBD1 | CASSYGQGAGVGKLFF | TGTGCCAGCAGTTATGGACAGGGGGCGGGAGTAGGAAAACTGTTTTTT
NA | TRBJ1-5 | 14 | TRBV19 | NA | CASTPRSDSAPQHF | TGTGCCAGTACCCCCAGATCGGACAGTGCGCCCCAGCATTTT
many | TRBJ1-5 | 14 | TRBV2 | NA | CASSAGTSHQPQHF | TGTGCCAGCAGTGCGGGGACATCACATCAGCCCCAGCATTTT
many | TRBJ1-2 | 12 | TRBV12-3/TRBV12-4 | NA | CASSWGLYGYTF | TGTGCCAGCAGTTGGGGCCTCTATGGCTACACCTTC
many | TRBJ1-2 | 13 | TRBV7-3 | TRBD1 | CASSPQGAGGYTF | TGTGCCAGCAGCCCACAGGGGGCTGGCGGCTACACCTTC
many | TRBJ2-1 | 14 | TRBV20-1 | TRBD2 | CSARRRTRGNEQFF | TGCAGTGCAAGAAGGCGGACTAGAGGGAATGAGCAGTTCTTC
NA | TRBJ2-6 | 17 | TRBV20-1 | NA | CSARDTLRHSGANVLTF | TGCAGTGCTAGGGACACACTACGTCACTCTGGGGCCAACGTCCTGACTTTC
NA | TRBJ2-7 | 14 | TRBV7-8 | TRBD2 | CASSLPGLAIEQYF | TGTGCCAGCAGTCTGCCGGGACTAGCTATCGAGCAGTACTTC
many | TRBJ1-5 | 14 | TRBV30 | NA | CAWSVSHRGQPQHF | TGTGCCTGGAGTGTATCCCATCGGGGGCAGCCCCAGCATTTT
few | TRBJ1-5 | 13 | TRBV5-1 | NA | CASSSEGNQPQHF | TGCGCCAGCAGCTCCGAGGGGAATCAGCCCCAGCATTTT
many | TRBJ2-7 | 15 | TRBV2 | TRBD1 | CASKLDRDRGNEQYF | TGTGCCAGCAAGCTAGACCGGGACAGGGGCAACGAGCAGTACTTC
many | TRBJ1-1 | 15 | TRBV18 | NA | CASQPAGGQNTEAFF | TGTGCCAGCCAGCCTGCTGGGGGGCAGAACACTGAAGCTTTCTTT
many | TRBJ2-7 | 16 | TRBV12-3/TRBV12-4 | TRBD2 | CASSLFLTSGAGEQYF | TGTGCCAGCAGTTTGTTTTTGACTAGCGGAGCAGGCGAGCAGTACTTC
many | TRBJ1-5 | 15 | TRBV7-8 | TRBD1 | CASSLEGTGDQPQHF | TGTGCCAGCAGCCTAGAGGGGACAGGGGATCAGCCCCAGCATTTT
many | TRBJ2-7 | 14 | TRBV12-3/TRBV12-4 | TRBD2 | CASTSLAGAYEQYF | TGTGCCAGCACCTCACTAGCGGGAGCCTACGAGCAGTACTTC
NA | TRBJ2-1 | 14 | TRBV28 | TRBD2 | CASSGTGTSGLRVF | TGTGCCAGCAGCGGAACCGGGACTAGCGGTCTTCGGGTCTTC
once | TRBJ2-2 | 15 | TRBV12-5 | NA | CASGLVQGAAGELFF | TGTGCTAGTGGTTTGGTACAGGGAGCGGCCGGGGAGCTGTTTTTT
many | TRBJ1-1 | 15 | TRBV30 | NA | CAWIKSVTENTEAFF | TGTGCCTGGATAAAGTCGGTCACGGAGAACACTGAAGCTTTCTTT
many | TRBJ2-1 | 16 | TRBV7-8 | NA | CASSFRPAPIYNEQFF | TGTGCCAGCAGCTTCCGACCCGCCCCCATTTACAATGAGCAGTTCTTC
NA | TRBJ2-7 | 16 | TRBV6-5 | NA | CASSSRRTDPTYEQYF | TGTGCCAGCAGTTCACGCCGGACAGACCCTACCTACGAGCAGTACTTC
NA | TRBJ1-4 | 14 | TRBV27 | NA | CASKRGVALEKLFF | TGTGCCAGCAAACGCGGGGTAGCGCTTGAAAAACTGTTTTTT
many | TRBJ2-3 | 15 | TRBV28 | NA | CASMLRGGSTDTQYF | TGTGCCAGCATGCTGAGGGGCGGCAGCACAGATACGCAGTATTTT
NA | TRBJ1-5 | 14 | TRBV6-1 | NA | CASSPATPNQPQHF | TGTGCCAGCAGTCCCGCGACTCCGAATCAGCCCCAGCATTTT
many | TRBJ2-7 | 12 | TRBV28 | NA | CASSFYFYEQYF | TGTGCCAGCAGTTTTTATTTCTACGAGCAGTACTTC
NA | TRBJ2-3 | 16 | TRBV28 | TRBD1 | CASSTLGQGETDTQYF | TGTGCCAGCAGTACTTTGGGACAGGGAGAAACAGATACGCAGTATTTT
many | TRBJ1-5 | 14 | TRBV2 | NA | CASSAGWGNQPQHF | TGTGCCAGCAGCGCAGGCTGGGGCAATCAGCCCCAGCATTTT
many | TRBJ1-2 | 12 | TRBV20-1 | NA | CSAPQGNHGYTF | TGCAGTGCCCCTCAGGGTAACCATGGCTACACCTTC
NA | TRBJ2-2 | 15 | TRBV24-1 | NA | CATSDPLRSTGELFF | TGTGCCACCAGTGATCCCCTACGGAGCACCGGGGAGCTGTTTTTT
few | TRBJ2-6 | 17 | TRBV9 | TRBD1 | CASSLAGTGAGANVLTF | TGTGCCAGCAGCCTAGCCGGGACAGGGGCTGGGGCCAACGTCCTGACTTTC
many | TRBJ1-4 | 14 | TRBV28 | NA | CASRTPSTNEKLFF | TGTGCCAGCAGGACACCTTCAACTAATGAAAAACTGTTTTTT
NA | TRBJ2-7 | 12 | TRBV19 | NA | CASEDAAYEQYF | TGTGCCAGCGAGGACGCGGCCTACGAGCAGTACTTC
many | TRBJ1-1 | 17 | TRBV9 | NA | CASSVGGGDWVNTEAFF | TGTGCCAGCAGCGTAGGCGGGGGGGATTGGGTGAACACTGAAGCTTTCTTT
few | TRBJ1-3 | 14 | TRBV4-3 | NA | CASSRYGAGNTIYF | TGCGCCAGCAGCCGGTACGGGGCTGGAAACACCATATATTTT
many | TRBJ2-7 | 14 | TRBV28 | NA | CASRDIAPDYEQYF | TGTGCCAGCAGGGACATAGCGCCAGACTACGAGCAGTACTTC
many | TRBJ2-3 | 13 | TRBV18 | NA | CASSSLPTDTQYF | TGTGCCAGCTCATCCCTACCCACAGATACGCAGTATTTT
NA | TRBJ2-7 | 15 | TRBV19 | TRBD1 | CASSIGQGTAYEQYF | TGTGCCAGTAGTATCGGACAGGGGACCGCCTACGAGCAGTACTTC
few | TRBJ1-2 | 16 | TRBV11-2 | NA | CASSQYEEASNYGYTF | TGTGCCAGCAGTCAATACGAGGAAGCGTCTAACTATGGCTACACCTTC
few | TRBJ2-7 | 15 | TRBV7-3 | TRBD2 | CASSLRQGGSYEQYF | TGTGCCAGCAGCTTACGGCAGGGCGGGAGTTACGAGCAGTACTTC
many | TRBJ1-2 | 14 | TRBV5-1 | NA | CASSLDPVNYGYTF | TGCGCCAGCAGCTTGGATCCAGTAAACTATGGCTACACCTTC
many | TRBJ1-1 | 11 | TRBV30 | TRBD1 | CAWRGQLEAFF | TGTGCCTGGAGGGGACAGCTTGAAGCTTTCTTT
NA | TRBJ2-1 | 19 | TRBV20-1 | TRBD2 | CSARDRKTSGRRSYNEQFF | TGCAGTGCTAGAGATCGTAAAACTAGCGGCAGGAGGTCCTACAATGAGCAGTTCTTC
many | TRBJ1-2 | 16 | TRBV11-1 | NA | CASSAGRQLQFYGYTF | TGTGCCAGCAGCGCAGGTCGACAGCTCCAGTTCTATGGCTACACCTTC
many | TRBJ1-5 | 16 | TRBV2 | NA | CASSGGGRGSNQPQHF | TGTGCCAGCAGTGGAGGGGGGAGAGGGAGCAATCAGCCCCAGCATTTT
many | TRBJ2-2 | 16 | TRBV6-1 | TRBD2 | CASKTPRPSGTGELFF | TGTGCCAGCAAAACGCCGCGGCCTAGCGGCACCGGGGAGCTGTTTTTT
NA | TRBJ1-5 | 15 | TRBV9 | NA | CASSVSGDSNQPQHF | TGTGCCAGCAGCGTATCAGGGGACAGCAATCAGCCCCAGCATTTT
NA | TRBJ1-1 | 14 | TRBV27 | NA | CASSFAGGETEAFF | TGTGCCAGCAGTTTTGCTGGCGGTGAGACTGAAGCTTTCTTT
many | TRBJ2-1 | 14 | TRBV7-2 | TRBD2 | CASSLALSGSEQFF | TGTGCCAGCAGCTTAGCCCTGAGCGGGAGCGAGCAGTTCTTC
many | TRBJ1-1 | 12 | TRBV12-3/TRBV12-4 | NA | CASSLVRGDAFF | TGTGCCAGCAGTTTAGTTCGAGGGGACGCTTTCTTT